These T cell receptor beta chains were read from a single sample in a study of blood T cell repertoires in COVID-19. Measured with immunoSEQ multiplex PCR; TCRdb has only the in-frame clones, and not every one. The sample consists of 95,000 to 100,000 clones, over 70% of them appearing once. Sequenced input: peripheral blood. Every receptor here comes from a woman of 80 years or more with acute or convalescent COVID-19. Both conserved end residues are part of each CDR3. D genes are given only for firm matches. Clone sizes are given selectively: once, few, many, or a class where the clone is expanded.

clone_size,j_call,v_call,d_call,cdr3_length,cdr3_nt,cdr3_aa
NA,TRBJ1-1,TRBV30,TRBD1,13,TGTGCCTGGAGTCCTGGACAGGGGGCGTTGGCTTTCTTT,CAWSPGQGALAFF
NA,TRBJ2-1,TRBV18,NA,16,TGTGCCAGCTCACCACTTCGATCATCCTCCAGCAATGAGCAGTTCTTC,CASSPLRSSSSNEQFF
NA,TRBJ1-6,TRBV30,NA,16,TGTGCCTGGAGTGTACGGACGAGAGCGGGGCATTCACCCCTCCACTTT,CAWSVRTRAGHSPLHF
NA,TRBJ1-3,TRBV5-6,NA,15,TGTGCCAGCAACCTGGGACAAATCTCTGGAAACACCATATATTTT,CASNLGQISGNTIYF
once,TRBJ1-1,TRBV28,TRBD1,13,TGTGCCAGCCGGGGACAGGGACGGACTGAAGCTTTCTTT,CASRGQGRTEAFF
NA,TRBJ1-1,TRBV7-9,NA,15,TGTGCCAGCAGCCCCCCCTTCGTGGCGGACACTGAAGCTTTCTTT,CASSPPFVADTEAFF
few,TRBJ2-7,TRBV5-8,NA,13,TGTGCCAGCAGCTACGACAGGACTGGGGAGCAGTACTTC,CASSYDRTGEQYF
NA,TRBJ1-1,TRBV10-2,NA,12,TGCGCCAGGAAGGACAGCCCCACTGAAGCTTTCTTT,CARKDSPTEAFF
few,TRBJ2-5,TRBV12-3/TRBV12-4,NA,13,TGTGCCAGCAGTTTTACAGACCAAGAGACCCAGTACTTC,CASSFTDQETQYF
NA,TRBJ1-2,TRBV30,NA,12,TGTGCCTGGAGTTCGACAGTGGGGGGCTACACCTTC,CAWSSTVGGYTF
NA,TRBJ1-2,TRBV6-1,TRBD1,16,TGTGCCAGCAGTGACGTTTTTAGGACAGGCGTCTATGGCTACACCTTC,CASSDVFRTGVYGYTF
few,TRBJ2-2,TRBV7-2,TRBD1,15,TGTGCCAGCAGCACTACAGGGGGCCACACCGGGGAGCTGTTTTTT,CASSTTGGHTGELFF
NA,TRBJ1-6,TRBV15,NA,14,TGTGCCACCAGCACTCAAAACAGGAATTCACCCCTCCACTTT,CATSTQNRNSPLHF
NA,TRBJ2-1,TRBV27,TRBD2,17,TGTGCCAGCAGTTTATTCCCACTAGCGGACTCTCGTAATGAGCAGTTCTTC,CASSLFPLADSRNEQFF
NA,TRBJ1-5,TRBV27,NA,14,TGTGCCAGCAGTGGCGGCCTTTCTTATCAGCCCCAGCATTTT,CASSGGLSYQPQHF
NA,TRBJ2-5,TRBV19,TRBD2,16,TGTGCCAGTAGTATACAGCCTAGCGGGGGGTCGGAGACCCAGTACTTC,CASSIQPSGGSETQYF
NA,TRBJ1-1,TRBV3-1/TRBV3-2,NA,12,TGTGCCAGCAGCCGTCAGGGCACTGAAGCTTTCTTT,CASSRQGTEAFF
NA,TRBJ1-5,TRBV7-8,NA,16,TGTGCCAGCAGACCCCGGACGGGGAATAGCAATCAGCCCCAGCATTTT,CASRPRTGNSNQPQHF
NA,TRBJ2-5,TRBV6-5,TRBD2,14,TGTGCCAGCACACTAGCGGGGGGTGGGGAGACCCAGTACTTC,CASTLAGGGETQYF
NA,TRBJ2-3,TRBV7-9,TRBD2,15,TGTGCCAGCAGCGTTAGCGGGGGGCCAGGAGATACGCAGTATTTT,CASSVSGGPGDTQYF
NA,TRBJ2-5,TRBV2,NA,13,TGTGCCAGCAGGACCGGGACTGAAGAGACCCAGTACTTC,CASRTGTEETQYF
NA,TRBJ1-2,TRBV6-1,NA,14,TGTGCCAGCAGCAACCGGAACAGAGACTATGGCTACACCTTC,CASSNRNRDYGYTF
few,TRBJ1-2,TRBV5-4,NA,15,TGTGCCAGCAGCTTGGGGAGAGCCCAGAACTATGGCTACACCTTC,CASSLGRAQNYGYTF
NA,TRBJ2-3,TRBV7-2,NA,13,TGTGCCAGCAGCCCACATATCCCAGATACGCAGTATTTT,CASSPHIPDTQYF
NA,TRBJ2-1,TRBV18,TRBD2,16,TGTGCCAGCTCACCACCCGGGGGGGCCCCCTACAATGAGCAGTTCTTC,CASSPPGGAPYNEQFF
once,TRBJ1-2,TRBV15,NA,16,TGTGCCACCAGCAGAGACAAAGCCGGCAGGGATGGTGGCTACACCTTC,CATSRDKAGRDGGYTF
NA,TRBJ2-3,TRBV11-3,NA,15,TGTGCCAGCAGCTCCACTTCGGCGGGCACAGATACGCAGTATTTT,CASSSTSAGTDTQYF
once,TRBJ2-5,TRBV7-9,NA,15,TGTGCCAGCAGCTTATCTAGCCCGGGGCAAGAGACCCAGTACTTC,CASSLSSPGQETQYF
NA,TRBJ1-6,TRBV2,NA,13,TGTGCCAGCAGTGAAAGGGACTGGTCACCCCTCCACTTT,CASSERDWSPLHF
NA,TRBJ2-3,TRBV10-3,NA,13,TGTGCCATCAGGTGGACTTCCACAGATACGCAGTATTTT,CAIRWTSTDTQYF
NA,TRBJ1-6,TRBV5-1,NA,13,TGCGCCAGCAGCTTAGCAGGGTACTCACCCCTCCACTTT,CASSLAGYSPLHF
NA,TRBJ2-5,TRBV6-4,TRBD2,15,TGTGCCAGCAGTGACGGTATGGGGGGGCAAGAGACCCAGTACTTC,CASSDGMGGQETQYF
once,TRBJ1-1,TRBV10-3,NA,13,TGTGCCATCAGGGGAGATTCGGGACATGAAGCTTTCTTT,CAIRGDSGHEAFF
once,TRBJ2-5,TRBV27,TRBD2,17,TGTGCCAGCAGGTCGGGACTAGCGGGGGGACGAGGCGAGACCCAGTACTTC,CASRSGLAGGRGETQYF
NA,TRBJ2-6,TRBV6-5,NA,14,TGTGCCAGCAGCAGGTTCTCTGGGGCCAACGTCCTGACTTTC,CASSRFSGANVLTF
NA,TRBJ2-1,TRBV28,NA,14,TGTGCCAGCAGTTTAAGTAGCGGTTCGGCTCGGCTGTTCTTC,CASSLSSGSARLFF
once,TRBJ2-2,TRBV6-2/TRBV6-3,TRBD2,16,TGTGCCAGCAGCCCGAAGCGGGGGGGCACGACCGGGGAGCTGTTTTTT,CASSPKRGGTTGELFF
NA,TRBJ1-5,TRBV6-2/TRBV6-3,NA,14,TGTGCCAGCAGCCCCACAGGGAAGACTCAGCCCCAGCATTTT,CASSPTGKTQPQHF
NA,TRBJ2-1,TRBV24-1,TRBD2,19,TGTGCCACCAGTGATTCCTCCCTATCGGCTAGCGGCTCCTACAATGAGCAGTTCTTC,CATSDSSLSASGSYNEQFF
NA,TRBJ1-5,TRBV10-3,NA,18,TGTGCCATCAGTGACCACGCTTACGGGGGAACTAGCAATCAGCCCCAGCATTTT,CAISDHAYGGTSNQPQHF
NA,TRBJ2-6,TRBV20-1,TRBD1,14,TGCAGTGCTAGTAAGCCAGGGGGCCCCAACGTCCTGACTTTC,CSASKPGGPNVLTF
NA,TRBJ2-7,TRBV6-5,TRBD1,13,TGTGCCAGCACCCCGACAGGGGAGCGCGTGCAGTACTTC,CASTPTGERVQYF
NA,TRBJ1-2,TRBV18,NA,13,TGTGCCAGCTCACCACTCGTCGCGGAAGGCTACACCTTC,CASSPLVAEGYTF
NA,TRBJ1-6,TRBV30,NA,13,TGTGCCCGAGCCGGCGGACAAGATTCACCCCTCCACTTT,CARAGGQDSPLHF
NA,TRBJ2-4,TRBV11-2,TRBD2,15,TGTGCCAGCAGCTCCAAACGGGGGGTCAAAAACATTCAGTACTTC,CASSSKRGVKNIQYF
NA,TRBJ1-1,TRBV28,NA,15,TGTGCCAGCAGTTTACGAGGCAGCTTGAACACTGAAGCTTTCTTT,CASSLRGSLNTEAFF
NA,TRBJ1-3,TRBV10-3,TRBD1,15,TGTGCCATCAGTTCGGGACAGATCTCTGGAAACACCATATATTTT,CAISSGQISGNTIYF
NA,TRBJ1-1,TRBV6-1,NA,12,TGTGCCAGCGTCATTAGGAGCACTGAAGCTTTCTTT,CASVIRSTEAFF
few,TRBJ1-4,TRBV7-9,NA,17,TGTGCCAGCAGCTTCGACGGACGGGAGGTGTTAAGAGAAAAACTGTTTTTT,CASSFDGREVLREKLFF
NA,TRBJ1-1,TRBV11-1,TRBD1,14,TGTGCCAGCAGTCCACTAACAGGGGGGGCTGAAGCTTTCTTT,CASSPLTGGAEAFF
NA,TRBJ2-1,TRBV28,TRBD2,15,TGTGCCAGCAGCCCTGGACTAGCGGGGGGGAATGAGCAGTTCTTC,CASSPGLAGGNEQFF
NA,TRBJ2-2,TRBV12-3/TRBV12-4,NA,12,TGTGCCAGCAGCCCAGGGACCGGGGAGCTGTTTTTT,CASSPGTGELFF
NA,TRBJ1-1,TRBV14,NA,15,TGTGCCAGCAGCCCCCTCTCCTACGGGAACACTGAAGCTTTCTTT,CASSPLSYGNTEAFF
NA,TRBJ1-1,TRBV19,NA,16,TGTGCCAGTAGTATGGCACAGGGTAACTTGAACACTGAAGCTTTCTTT,CASSMAQGNLNTEAFF
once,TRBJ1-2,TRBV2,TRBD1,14,TGCGCCAGCAGACCCAGGGGGCAAGGGGATGGCTACACCTTC,CASRPRGQGDGYTF